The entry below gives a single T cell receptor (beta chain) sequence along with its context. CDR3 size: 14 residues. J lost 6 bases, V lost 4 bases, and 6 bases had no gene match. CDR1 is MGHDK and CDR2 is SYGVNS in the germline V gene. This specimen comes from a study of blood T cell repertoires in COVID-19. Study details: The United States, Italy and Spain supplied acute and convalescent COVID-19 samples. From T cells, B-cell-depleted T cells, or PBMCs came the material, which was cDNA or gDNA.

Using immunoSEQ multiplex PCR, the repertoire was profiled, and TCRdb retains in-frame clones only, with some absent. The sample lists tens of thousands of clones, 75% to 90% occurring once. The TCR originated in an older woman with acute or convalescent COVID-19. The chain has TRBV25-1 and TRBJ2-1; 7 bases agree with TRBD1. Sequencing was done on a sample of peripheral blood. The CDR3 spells CASSVDRASNEQFF. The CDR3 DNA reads TGTGCCAGCAGTGTTGACAGGGCGAGCAATGAGCAGTTCTTC.